These 30 T cell receptor beta chains originate from one sample sequenced in a study of cytomegalovirus exposure and HLA in healthy donors. The PCR ran on 60 Vbeta and 13 Jbeta primers. Clones were sequenced by immunoSEQ multiplex PCR, and TCRdb holds only the in-frame ones, with some missing. Found here are 160,000 or so clones, approximately 80% of them singletons; the top ten hold around 0.52%. Sequencing was carried out using PBMCs. These receptors were collected from a woman between 50 and 59 years old in good health and CMV-seronegative.

The V call is TRBV18, the J call TRBJ1-3, with D perhaps TRBD1 (6 bases). CDR1 KGHSH and CDR2 LQKENI come from the germline V gene. The CDR3 totals 16 residues. Trimming left V 3 bases short and J 1 base short, with 13 bases between. The CDR3 nucleotides are TGTGCCAGCTCACCTCGGACAGCTTCATCTGGAAACACCATATATTTT. Its translation: CASSPRTASSGNTIYF.

V usage is TRBV5-4 and J usage is TRBJ1-4; D possibly corresponds to TRBD1 (5 bases). CDR1 SGHNT and CDR2 YYREEE come from the germline V gene (reference sequence). The length of the CDR3 is 15 residues. The V and J ends lost 0 bases and 3 bases respectively, with 9 bases between them. CDR3 sequence: CASSLGGASNEKLFF. The CDR3 DNA reads as TGTGCCAGCAGCTTGGGCGGGGCCTCTAATGAAAAACTGTTTTTT.

V is TRBV7-2 and J is TRBJ1-5; D unclear. Trimming cost V 6 bases and J 3 bases, with 15 bases left between them. The CDR3 has 15 amino acids. Germline assignment: CDR1 SGHTA and CDR2 FQGNSA. CDR3 DNA: TGTGCCAGCAGTCAAGGTCGAGGAAACAATCAGCCCCAGCATTTT. It is translated as CASSQGRGNNQPQHF.

The rearrangement links TRBV7-8 to TRBJ2-5; 16 bases are shared with TRBD2. The CDR3 loop spans 19 amino acids. Looked up from germline, CDR1 is SGHVS and CDR2 is FQNEAQ. V was clipped by 5 bases and J by 5 bases; unmatched bases: 14. The CDR3 loop is CASSRRTGTSGRAGETQYF. CDR3 in DNA: TGTGCCAGCAGCCGAAGAACCGGGACTAGCGGGAGGGCCGGGGAGACCCAGTACTTC. Full variable domain (rest looked up from reference TRBV7-8 and TRBJ2-5): GAGVSQSPRYKVAKRGQDVALRCDPISGHVSLFWYQQALGQGPEFLTYFQNEAQLDKSGLPSDRFFAERPEGSVSTLKIQRTQQEDSAVYLCASSRRTGTSGRAGETQYFGPGTRLLVL.

This chain connects TRBV7-3 to TRBJ2-1, with 10 bases aligning to TRBD2. Germline V gene data show CDR1 as SGHTA and CDR2 as FQGTGA. Trimming cost V 5 bases and J 9 bases; bases outside gene matches: 7. The CDR3 runs 14 residues. The CDR3 DNA follows: TGTGCCAGCAGCCGCCTAGCGGGAGATGGTGAGCAGTTCTTC. Its protein product is CASSRLAGDGEQFF.

The CDR3 here is CASSSLLSGQAHTIYF. Here the CDR3 DNA reads TGTGCCAGCAGCTCACTATTATCCGGACAGGCACACACCATATATTTT. The J gene is TRBJ1-3, the V gene TRBV13, with 7 bases that match TRBD1. The V and J ends lost 4 bases and 8 bases, in that order; junction bases with no gene match: 14. There are 16 residues in the CDR3. The V gene's germline CDR1 is PRHDT and CDR2 FYEKMQ (reference sequence).

V is TRBV5-1 and J is TRBJ2-2; 9 bases are shared with TRBD1. Per germline, CDR1 SGHRS and CDR2 YFSETQ. The CDR3 covers 16 residues. The ends lost 0 bases at V and 6 bases at J; junction bases unmatched: 6. The CDR3 region has the DNA TGCGCCAGCAGCTTGGACCCGACAGGGGGACCCGGGGAGCTGTTTTTT. Its protein is CASSLDPTGGPGELFF. The full variable domain, with the rest looked up from reference TRBV5-1 and TRBJ2-2, is KAGVTQTPRYLIKTRGQQVTLSCSPISGHRSVSWYQQTPGQGLQFLFEYFSETQRNKGNFPGRFSGRQFSNSRSEMNVSTLELGDSALYLCASSLDPTGGPGELFFGEGSRLTVL.

The chain has TRBV5-1 and TRBJ1-6, with a tentative D call TRBD1 (6 bases). CDR1 is SGHRS and CDR2 is YFSETQ in the germline V gene. This CDR3 is built from 13 residues. V lost 6 bases and J 14 bases, leaving 18 bases between the germline ends. The CDR3 reads CASTMERGGALHF. DNA of the CDR3: TGCGCCAGCACCATGGAAAGGGGGGGTGCCCTCCACTTT.

This chain connects TRBV28 to TRBJ1-6; a weak D match, TRBD1 (5 bases). Germline CDR1 reads MDHEN; CDR2 reads SYDVKM. Trimming stripped 5 bases from V and 0 bases from J, with 14 bases between. The CDR3 loop spans 17 amino acids. The CDR3 sequence: CASSPADRSSYNSPLHF. The CDR3 DNA follows: TGTGCCAGCAGTCCGGCCGACAGAAGCTCCTATAATTCACCCCTCCACTTT.

In this sample, this clone turned up once. The genes are TRBV10-3 and TRBJ2-5, with TRBD2 matching over 13 bases. This CDR3 region has 18 residues. Germline V gives CDR1 ENHRY, CDR2 SYGVKD. V was clipped by 2 bases and J by 1 base; unmatched bases: 7. CDR3 nucleotides: TGTGCCATCAGTGAGACGGGGGGGACTAGCGGGATCCAAGAGACCCAGTACTTC. Its translation: CAISETGGTSGIQETQYF.

The rearrangement links TRBV6-6 to TRBJ2-7, with no clear D. CDR1 and CDR2 (germline): MNHNY, SVGAGI (reference sequence). Trimming cost V 4 bases and J 3 bases, with 10 bases left between them. The CDR3 sequence is 13 residues long. The CDR3 DNA sequence: TGTGCCAGCAGTTTCGGAGAAAACTACGAGCAGTACTTC. Protein product: CASSFGENYEQYF.

The chain joins TRBV6-1 to TRBJ1-2; 7 bases agree with TRBD1. The CDR3 extends over 12 amino acids. Germline loops: CDR1 MNHNS, CDR2 SASEGT. The J segment lost 6 bases and the V segment lost 9 bases, leaving 7 bases of the junction unmatched. The CDR3 here is CASRDSFNGYTF. CDR3 coding DNA: TGTGCCAGTCGGGACAGTTTTAATGGCTACACCTTC.

V and J are TRBV16 and TRBJ2-5; TRBD1 agrees at 11 bases. The V and J ends lost 3 bases and 4 bases, in that order; junction bases with no gene match: 4. CDR1 and CDR2 from the germline V gene are KGHSY and FQNENV. CDR3 length: 15 amino acids. The CDR3 DNA is TGTGCCAGCAGCCAGCGGACAGGGGGCGGAGAGACCCAGTACTTC. Its protein is CASSQRTGGGETQYF.

The V and J genes are TRBV5-6 and TRBJ2-3, with D possibly TRBD1 on 6 matching bases. The CDR3 covers 14 residues. Trimming took off 3 bases at V and 4 bases at J, with 12 bases between the two ends. The germline CDR1 and CDR2 sequences are SGHDT and YYEEEE. This CDR3 reads CASSSTRQADTQYF. In DNA form, the CDR3 reads TGTGCCAGCAGCTCAACGCGACAGGCAGATACGCAGTATTTT.

The chain has TRBV5-1 and TRBJ2-7; TRBD1 matches 10 bases. From germline, CDR1 is SGHRS and CDR2 YFSETQ. CDR3 length equals 15 residues. The V segment lost 4 bases and the J segment 0 bases; nucleotides outside the gene matches: 4. For the CDR3, the DNA is TGCGCCAGCAGCCCAGGGACAGGGGACTCCTACGAGCAGTACTTC. This encodes CASSPGTGDSYEQYF.

The rearrangement joins TRBV18 to TRBJ2-5; weak D call: TRBD1 (5 bases). CDR1 is KGHSH, CDR2 LQKENI, per germline. The CDR3 runs 13 residues. V lost 2 bases and J lost 3, with 7 bases in between. The CDR3 is CASSPETEETQYF. The CDR3 DNA follows: TGTGCCAGCTCACCAGAGACAGAAGAGACCCAGTACTTC.

This clone appeared a few times. The chain is built from TRBV13 and TRBJ1-4; tentatively, D is TRBD1 (6 bases). CDR3 length equals 15 residues. Germline CDR1 reads PRHDT; CDR2 reads FYEKMQ (reference sequence). Trimming shortened V by 6 bases and J by 4 bases, and 15 bases separated the two germline ends. CDR3 coding DNA: TGTGCCAGCAGTCCCGCCCCACAGGGTAATGAAAAACTGTTTTTT. Its translation is CASSPAPQGNEKLFF.

The J gene is TRBJ2-3, the V gene TRBV7-9; the match to TRBD2 covers 8 bases. The CDR3 runs to 16 residues. The germline V gene has CDR1 SEHNR and CDR2 FQNEAQ (reference sequence). After removal of 4 bases from V and 1 base from J, the junction contained 7 bases not matched to a gene. CDR3 sequence (DNA): TGTGCCAGCAGCTCAGGGCGGGGGGCCCGCACAGATACGCAGTATTTT. Protein: CASSSGRGARTDTQYF.

The genes are TRBV5-1 and TRBJ2-2; 7 nucleotides line up with TRBD2. V gave up 2 bases and J gave up 4 bases; unmatched junction bases: 5. CDR3 size: 15 residues. CDR1 is SGHRS, CDR2 YFSETQ, per germline. The CDR3 bases are TGCGCCAGCAGCTTATACGGGACTACCACCGGGGAGCTGTTTTTT. Translated: CASSLYGTTTGELFF.

This chain uses TRBV6-5 with TRBJ1-4; D not resolved. Germline V gives CDR1 MNHEY, CDR2 SVGAGI. V lost 0 bases, J lost 6 bases, and 11 bases lay in between. The length of the CDR3 is 15 residues. CDR3 nucleotides: TGTGCCAGCAGTTACTCGATAGGGAGACATGAAAAACTGTTTTTT. This gives the protein CASSYSIGRHEKLFF.

V gene TRBV4-1 combines with J gene TRBJ2-1; no reliable D call. The CDR3 covers 16 residues. The V and J ends lost 0 bases and 7 bases respectively, with 16 bases between them. Germline CDR1 and CDR2: MGHRA and YSYEKL. The CDR3 DNA reads as TGCGCCAGCAGCCAAGATCAGCGAAAAACGTGGAATGAGCAGTTCTTC. Encoded protein: CASSQDQRKTWNEQFF.

The V call is TRBV28, the J call TRBJ2-7; no reliable D call. The germline gives CDR1 MDHEN, CDR2 SYDVKM. This CDR3 spans 14 amino acids. V was trimmed by 4 bases and J by 5 bases, leaving 15 bases between them. The CDR3, as DNA: TGTGCCAGCAGTTCCCGCCTAGAAGTGGACGAGCAGTACTTC. As protein: CASSSRLEVDEQYF.

This chain uses TRBV5-1 with TRBJ2-1; D may be TRBD2 (7 bases). The V end was cut by 3 bases, the J end by 2 bases, with 12 bases between. This CDR3 has 15 amino acids. In germline, CDR1 is SGHRS, CDR2 YFSETQ. The CDR3, as DNA: TGCGCCAGCAGCTGGTCCGGGGGGCCCTACAATGAGCAGTTCTTC. Encoded protein: CASSWSGGPYNEQFF. Supplemented by reference TRBV5-1 and TRBJ2-1, the full variable domain reads KAGVTQTPRYLIKTRGQQVTLSCSPISGHRSVSWYQQTPGQGLQFLFEYFSETQRNKGNFPGRFSGRQFSNSRSEMNVSTLELGDSALYLCASSWSGGPYNEQFFGPGTRLTVL.

The chain has TRBV6-1 and TRBJ2-1; unclear D gene. This CDR3 contains 15 residues. Trimming stripped 7 bases from V and 1 base from J, with 14 bases between. CDR1 and CDR2 from the germline V gene are MNHNS and SASEGT. CDR3 bases: TGTGCCAGCACGGCTAGTGTAGGATCCTACAATGAGCAGTTCTTC. Translating it yields CASTASVGSYNEQFF.

The chain joins TRBV19 to TRBJ2-2, with D perhaps matching TRBD2 (5 bases). V was shortened by 3 bases and J by 5 bases, with 10 bases between the two germline ends. The germline V gene has CDR1 LNHDA and CDR2 SQIVND (reference sequence). CDR3 length: 14 amino acids. This chain's CDR3 is CASSIGSGTGELFF. As DNA, the CDR3 is TGTGCCAGTAGTATTGGCAGCGGAACCGGGGAGCTGTTTTTT. The full variable domain, in which reference TRBV19 and TRBJ2-2 provide the parts outside the CDR3, is DGGITQSPKYLFRKEGQNVTLSCEQNLNHDAMYWYRQDPGQGLRLIYYSQIVNDFQKGDIAEGYSVSREKKESFPLTVTSAQKNPTAFYLCASSIGSGTGELFFGEGSRLTVL.

V is TRBV19 and J is TRBJ2-5; D possibly corresponds to TRBD1 (6 bases). Judging by the DNA end, TRBJ2-7 fits better; the J call may be wrong. The germline V gene has CDR1 LNHDA and CDR2 SQIVND (reference sequence). The CDR3 totals 15 residues. The CDR3 region has the DNA TGTGCCAGTAGTTCCCAACACAGGGTAGGCTACGAGCAGTACTTC. It translates to CASSSQHRVGYEQYF.

The chain uses TRBV7-9 and TRBJ2-1; maybe TRBD2 (5 bases). This CDR3 has 15 residues. The V end lost 3 bases, the J end lost 6 bases, and 15 bases lay between the germline ends. The germline V gene has CDR1 SEHNR and CDR2 FQNEAQ (reference sequence). The CDR3 region has the DNA TGTGCCAGCAGCTTCCGGATTGCTGAGGGCAATGAGCAGTTCTTC. Its protein product is CASSFRIAEGNEQFF.

The chain employs TRBV9 and TRBJ2-3, with 11 bases fitting TRBD2. Germline V gives CDR1 SGDLS, CDR2 YYNGEE. With 4 bases clipped from V and 4 bases from J, the junction kept 5 bases outside the gene matches. This CDR3 comprises 15 residues. The CDR3, as DNA: TGTGCCAGCAGCCTTCCTAGCGGGGGGCCAGATACGCAGTATTTT. Amino acid sequence: CASSLPSGGPDTQYF.

The chain links TRBV7-9 to TRBJ2-1, with D perhaps TRBD2 (5 bases). The germline V and J ends were trimmed by 5 bases and 0 bases, with 11 bases remaining between them. This CDR3 region has 15 residues. CDR1 and CDR2 (germline): SEHNR, FQNEAQ (reference sequence). This CDR3 is CASSRAESSYNEQFF. CDR3 coding DNA: TGTGCCAGCAGCAGAGCGGAGAGCTCCTACAATGAGCAGTTCTTC.

V usage is TRBV20-1 and J usage is TRBJ2-5; no definite D call. Germline V gene sequence: CDR1 DFQATT, CDR2 SNEGSKA (reference sequence). V lost 3 bases and J 5 bases, leaving 4 bases between the germline ends. The CDR3 is 10 residues long. DNA of the CDR3: TGCAGTGCTAGTTCGGAGACCCAGTACTTC. Its protein product is CSASSETQYF.